The 30 T cell receptor beta chains below come from one sample, sequenced in a study of CD8 T cells in ankylosing spondylitis. These receptors' targets are unknown. Study observations and caveats: For ankylosing spondylitis blood, a TCR beta motif of 7 or 8 highly homologous variants appeared characteristic.

TCRdb passed the 5' RACE reads through MiXCR, listing each CDR3 protein once. The sample has over 600,000 distinct CDR3 sequences, around 20% seen once. Sequencing used blood, either unsorted or a sorted T cell fraction (not recorded which). The receptors derive from a male donor with ankylosing spondylitis.

This chain joins TRBV2 and TRBJ2-2; maybe TRBD1 (7 bases). Per germline, CDR1 SNHLY and CDR2 FYNNEI. Deletions cut 6 bases from V and 7 bases from J, with 15 bases between. The CDR3 loop spans 14 amino acids. CDR3 region: CASRGLTGVGELFF. CDR3 in DNA: TGTGCCAGCAGGGGACTCACAGGGGTCGGGGAGCTGTTTTTT. Drawing the rest from reference TRBV2 and TRBJ2-2, the complete variable domain is EPEVTQTPSHQVTQMGQEVILRCVPISNHLYFYWYRQILGQKVEFLVSFYNNEISEKSEIFDDQFSVERPDGSNFTLKIRSTKLEDSAMYFCASRGLTGVGELFFGEGSRLTVL.

This clonotype was counted between two and nine times. J is TRBJ2-1 and V is TRBV20-1; 9 bases are a match to TRBD2. The CDR3 is made up of 14 amino acids. Germline V lookup: CDR1 DFQATT, CDR2 SNEGSKA (reference sequence). The ends lost 2 bases at V and 5 bases at J; junction bases unmatched: 4. The CDR3 bases are TGCAGTGCTAGATCGGCTAGCGGGGACAATGAGCAGTTCTTC. Translating it yields CSARSASGDNEQFF.

This clonotype turned up a few times. One junction end disagrees with the germline gene, perhaps due to a read error. The gene calls are TRBV2 and TRBJ1-2; 7 bases match TRBD1. Looked up from germline, CDR1 is SNHLY and CDR2 is FYNNEI. The length of the CDR3 is 10 residues. The CDR3 sequence: CASSETGKVF. The CDR3 DNA sequence: TGTGCCAGCAGTGAGACAGGGAAGGTTTTC.

The sample holds a few counts of this clonotype. The chain carries TRBV20-1 and TRBJ2-5; 10 bases are shared with TRBD2. Germline trimming cut 5 bases from V and 4 bases from J; bases unmatched to any gene: 7. This CDR3 is 14 amino acids long. CDR1 and CDR2 (germline): DFQATT, SNEGSKA (reference sequence). The CDR3 coding sequence is TGCAGTGCTGAAAGCGGGGGGGCAGGAGAGACCCAGTACTTC. This translates into CSAESGGAGETQYF.

This rearrangement joins TRBV24-1 to TRBJ2-1; D perhaps matches TRBD1 (6 bases). The CDR3 extends over 15 amino acids. Looked up from germline, CDR1 is KGHDR and CDR2 is SFDVKD. V was shortened by 9 bases and J by 5 bases, with 19 bases between the two germline ends. CDR3 region: CATLDRDKYDNEQFF. CDR3 bases: TGTGCCACCCTAGACCGGGACAAATATGACAATGAGCAGTTCTTC.

Only a few counts were recorded for this clonotype. V is TRBV3-1 and J is TRBJ2-5, with D perhaps being TRBD1 or TRBD2 (5 bases each). The CDR3 is made up of 16 amino acids. The germline gives CDR1 LGHDT, CDR2 YNNKEL (reference sequence). Trimming removed 1 base at V and 1 base at J, with 13 bases between. In nucleotides, the CDR3 is TGTGCCAGCAGCCAAGGAGGGGTTAGAGGCCAAGAGACCCAGTACTTC. Protein product: CASSQGGVRGQETQYF.

The rearrangement joins TRBV12-3 or TRBV12-4 to TRBJ2-7; 7 nucleotides align to TRBD1. This CDR3 comprises 14 residues. V was clipped by 6 bases and J by 5 bases; unmatched bases: 10. The CDR3 protein is CASSTDRVVDEQYF. DNA for the CDR3: TGTGCCAGCAGCACCGACAGGGTGGTTGACGAGCAGTACTTC.

The chain uses TRBV5-1 and TRBJ1-2, with 9 bases that match TRBD1. CDR3 length equals 15 residues. J lost 6 bases, V lost 3 bases, and 9 bases had no gene match. The germline V gene encodes CDR1 SGHRS and CDR2 YFSETQ. The CDR3 DNA reads TGCGCCAGCAGCTGGGGACAGGGTGGAGGAAATGGCTACACCTTC. Protein: CASSWGQGGGNGYTF.

This clonotype has a handful of counts. Here the CDR3 DNA reads TGCAGCGTTGAAGGACTAGCGGATTCCTACGAGCAGTACTTC. Its protein product is CSVEGLADSYEQYF. This rearrangement joins TRBV29-1 to TRBJ2-7; TRBD2 agrees at 9 bases. The trim removed 1 base at V and 1 base at J, leaving 2 bases unmatched. CDR1 is SQVTM and CDR2 is ANQGSEA in the germline V gene. This CDR3 has 14 residues.

The chain uses TRBV29-1 and TRBJ1-2; D call uncertain. The CDR3 contains 13 residues. Germline CDR1 and CDR2: SQVTM and ANQGSEA. V was shortened by 0 bases and J by 3 bases, with 8 bases between the two germline ends. The DNA for the CDR3 is TGCAGCGTTGAAGATCCCGACCACTATGGCTACACCTTC. Encoded protein: CSVEDPDHYGYTF.

This clonotype has a handful of counts. The rearrangement uses TRBV20-1 and TRBJ2-5, with a possible D match to TRBD2 (6 bases). Germline V gene lookup returns CDR1 DFQATT and CDR2 SNEGSKA (reference sequence). The CDR3 contains 16 residues. Trimming removed 1 base from V and 5 bases from J, with 20 bases in between. As DNA, the CDR3 is TGCAGTGCTAGAGTCTCCCTAGGCGGGAAGTGGGAGACCCAGTACTTC. It is translated as CSARVSLGGKWETQYF.

There are a few counts of this clonotype. The J gene is TRBJ1-1, the V gene TRBV12-3 or TRBV12-4; no definite D call. The CDR3 is made up of 13 amino acids. Trimming removed 6 bases at V and 4 bases at J, with 12 bases between. CDR3 residues: CASRALGFTEAFF. CDR3 nucleotides: TGTGCCAGCAGGGCTCTTGGGTTCACTGAAGCTTTCTTT.

On this clonotype itself: A read error is likely, as this CDR3 ends without the conserved phenylalanine or tryptophan. Because the CDR3's place on the DNA is in doubt, the DNA is left out and the CDR3 is given as listed by TCRdb. This rearrangement joins TRBV21-1 to TRBJ1-1. TRBV21-1 is a pseudogene. With termini counted, the CDR3 has 10 amino acids. The CDR3: CASSTERSGS.

This clonotype showed up just a few times. This rearrangement joins TRBV5-1 to TRBJ2-3; 7 nucleotides match TRBD2. The CDR3 has 14 residues. CDR1 and CDR2 (germline): SGHRS, YFSETQ. J gave up 4 bases and V 3 bases, and 5 bases lay outside the gene matches. As DNA, the CDR3 is TGCGCCAGCAGCTCAGCGGGGCTCCCAGATACGCAGTATTTT. The encoded protein is CASSSAGLPDTQYF. Full variable domain (outside the CDR3, taken from reference TRBV5-1 and TRBJ2-3): KAGVTQTPRYLIKTRGQQVTLSCSPISGHRSVSWYQQTPGQGLQFLFEYFSETQRNKGNFPGRFSGRQFSNSRSEMNVSTLELGDSALYLCASSSAGLPDTQYFGPGTRLTVL.

The genes are TRBV6-1 and TRBJ2-4; the match to TRBD2 covers 12 bases. This CDR3 region has 16 residues. CDR1 MNHNS and CDR2 SASEGT come from the germline V gene. Losses at the gene ends were 6 bases for V and 6 bases for J; bases not matched to a gene: 9. CDR3 region: CASRPLAGGGGNIQYF. CDR3 nucleotide sequence: TGTGCCAGCAGACCCCTAGCGGGAGGGGGTGGAAACATTCAGTACTTC.

V gene TRBV12-3 or TRBV12-4 combines with J gene TRBJ2-3, with D possibly TRBD1 on 6 matching bases. This CDR3 spans 14 amino acids. V lost 9 bases, J lost 4 bases, and 17 bases lay in between. CDR3 sequence: CASKNRAGSDTQYF. The CDR3 DNA is TGTGCCAGTAAAAACAGGGCCGGTTCAGATACGCAGTATTTT.

At least ten counts were recorded for this clonotype. The CDR3 loop reads CASMPGESGYGYTF. In DNA form, the CDR3 reads TGCGCCAGCATGCCCGGGGAAAGCGGATATGGCTACACCTTC. The gene calls are TRBV5-1 and TRBJ1-2; no firm D call. CDR1 and CDR2 from the germline V gene are SGHRS and YFSETQ. Trimming shortened V by 6 bases and J by 5 bases, and 17 bases separated the two germline ends. The CDR3 spans 14 residues.

This clonotype was found a few times. V and J are TRBV5-1 and TRBJ1-1; 10 bases map to TRBD1. The CDR3 has 16 amino acids. The V segment lost 4 bases and the J segment 1 base; nucleotides outside the gene matches: 7. The germline gives CDR1 SGHRS, CDR2 YFSETQ. The CDR3 sequence is CASSLDRGQGNTEAFF. The DNA of the CDR3 is TGCGCCAGCAGCCTCGACAGGGGGCAGGGGAACACTGAAGCTTTCTTT.

This clonotype showed up many times. V is TRBV5-6 and J is TRBJ2-7, with no clear D. Germline-derived CDR1 and CDR2 are SGHDT and YYEEEE. V lost 4 bases and J 6 bases, leaving 11 bases between the germline ends. This CDR3 region has 12 residues. For the CDR3, the DNA is TGTGCCAGCAGCCTGACCGGTGCCGAGCAGTACTTC. It is translated as CASSLTGAEQYF.

This clonotype appeared a few times. The gene calls are TRBV6-1 and TRBJ2-7, with D unresolved. CDR1 and CDR2 (germline): MNHNS, SASEGT. The ends were cut back, 7 bases at V and 2 bases at J, with 18 bases in the middle. The CDR3 is 15 amino acids. CDR3 amino acids: CASTFLSSSPYEQYF. The CDR3 nucleotides are TGTGCCAGCACATTCCTGTCCTCTTCTCCCTACGAGCAGTACTTC.

This clonotype was seen a handful of times. The chain carries TRBV27 and TRBJ1-2; 8 nucleotides line up with TRBD1. The trim removed 0 bases at V and 5 bases at J, leaving 14 bases unmatched. The CDR3 runs 18 residues. In germline, CDR1 is MNHEY, CDR2 SMNVEV (reference sequence). The CDR3 loop reads CASSLSGGQDPGYYGYTF. As DNA, the CDR3 is TGTGCCAGCAGTTTATCAGGGGGACAGGACCCTGGATATTATGGCTACACCTTC.

The chain is built from TRBV12-3 or TRBV12-4 and TRBJ1-6, with TRBD1 as a possible D gene (5 bases). The CDR3 runs to 14 residues. Trimming removed 5 bases at V and 15 bases at J, with 20 bases between. CDR3 in DNA: TGTGCCAGCAGTAACCGGGACCTCCTGCGGTACCTCCACTTT. The encoded protein is CASSNRDLLRYLHF.

This clonotype came up many times. The chain employs TRBV5-6 and TRBJ2-7; possibly TRBD2 for D (6 bases). V lost 0 bases, J lost 7 bases, and 14 bases lay in between. The germline CDR1 and CDR2 sequences are SGHDT and YYEEEE. CDR3 length: 14 amino acids. CDR3 DNA sequence: TGTGCCAGCAGCTTGGCGTCGGGGGTTCGGGAGCAGTACTTC. Protein: CASSLASGVREQYF.

The table lists this clonotype with a few counts. The CDR3 loop reads CASSFVGSRTEAFF. Here the CDR3 DNA reads TGTGCCAGCAGTTTTGTGGGCAGCCGAACTGAAGCTTTCTTT. This rearrangement joins TRBV28 to TRBJ1-1; D is undetermined. Trimming left V 3 bases short and J 5 bases short, with 13 bases between. In germline, CDR1 is MDHEN, CDR2 SYDVKM. There are 14 residues in the CDR3.

The chain carries TRBV28 and TRBJ2-3; TRBD2 matches 7 bases. In germline, CDR1 is MDHEN, CDR2 SYDVKM. The V segment lost 3 bases and the J segment 3 bases; nucleotides outside the gene matches: 9. The length of the CDR3 is 16 residues. CDR3 region: CASSFISGIITDTQYF. In DNA form, the CDR3 reads TGTGCCAGCAGTTTTATAAGCGGGATCATAACAGATACGCAGTATTTT.

The V and J genes are TRBV28 and TRBJ2-1, with 8 bases fitting TRBD2. The germline V gene has CDR1 MDHEN and CDR2 SYDVKM. This CDR3 is 16 amino acids long. V was pared by 4 bases and J by 2 bases, with 7 bases of the junction left unmatched. The CDR3, as DNA: TGTGCCAGCAGTTCCGGGGGGGCCGGCCCCTACAATGAGCAGTTCTTC. It translates to CASSSGGAGPYNEQFF.

This clonotype was seen a handful of times. CDR3 sequence reads: CASRPAIFYEQYF. The CDR3, as DNA: TGTGCCAGCAGACCCGCAATATTCTACGAGCAGTACTTC. J is TRBJ2-7 and V is TRBV12-3 or TRBV12-4; D unresolved. CDR3 length: 13 residues. V gave up 6 bases and J gave up 3 bases, with 12 bases separating them.

The chain carries TRBV20-1 and TRBJ1-4, with 8 bases identical to TRBD1. V gave up 5 bases and J gave up 7 bases; unmatched junction bases: 6. CDR3 length equals 13 residues. CDR1 and CDR2 (germline): DFQATT, SNEGSKA (reference sequence). In DNA, the CDR3 is TGCAGTGCTCCCGACAGGGGAGGTGAAAAACTGTTTTTT. The encoded protein is CSAPDRGGEKLFF.

This clonotype was seen more than once but under ten times. This CDR3 reads CASSRTSGGIGYNEQFF. The CDR3 DNA is TGTGCCAGCAGCAGGACTAGCGGTGGGATAGGTTACAATGAGCAGTTCTTC. This rearrangement joins TRBV12-3 or TRBV12-4 to TRBJ2-1; 10 bases map to TRBD2. Trimming cost V 6 bases and J 4 bases; bases outside gene matches: 12. The CDR3 spans 17 residues.

The chain is built from TRBV6-1 and TRBJ1-3, with 10 bases that match TRBD1. The germline CDR1 and CDR2 sequences are MNHNS and SASEGT. V shed 9 bases and J 4 bases; nucleotides not matched to a gene: 6. The CDR3 spans 14 residues. The CDR3 here is CASKTGGAGNTIYF. The CDR3 DNA reads as TGTGCCAGTAAGACAGGGGGCGCCGGAAACACCATATATTTT.